These 23 T cell receptor beta chains originate from one sample sequenced in a study of cytomegalovirus exposure and HLA in healthy donors. PCR amplification relied on 60 Vbeta primers (plus 13 Jbeta primers). Generated by immunoSEQ multiplex PCR, the TCRdb table keeps only in-frame clones and is missing some. Here the sample table reports about 34,000 clones. Specimen: PBMCs. These receptor sequences come from a human donor in good health.

The chain has TRBV4-1 and TRBJ1-6; 7 bases align to TRBD1. CDR1 and CDR2 (germline): MGHRA, YSYEKL. This CDR3 contains 17 residues. V lost 4 bases and J lost 0; bases outside the gene matches: 6. The DNA for the CDR3 is TGCGCCAGCAGCCGAGAACAGGGGAGCTCCTATAATTCACCCCTCCACTTT. It specifies CASSREQGSSYNSPLHF.

The chain recombines TRBV5-4 with TRBJ1-2, with 8 bases identical to TRBD1. Germline V CDR1 and CDR2: SGHNT, YYREEE (reference sequence). The CDR3 is 14 amino acids. The V segment lost 4 bases and the J segment 9 bases; nucleotides outside the gene matches: 11. The CDR3 region has the DNA TGTGCCAGCAGCCCCGGACAGGGACGTTCCAGCTACACCTTC. Translating gives CASSPGQGRSSYTF.

The rearrangement uses TRBV18 and TRBJ2-7, with TRBD2 matching 9 bases. The V segment lost 3 bases and the J segment 5 bases; nucleotides outside the gene matches: 5. Per germline, CDR1 KGHSH and CDR2 LQKENI. The CDR3 length is 14 residues. The CDR3 DNA reads TGTGCCAGCTCACCGGCGGGGGGGCGGAACGAGCAGTACTTC. This encodes CASSPAGGRNEQYF.

This rearrangement joins TRBV19 to TRBJ1-5, with 10 bases matching TRBD1. Germline V gives CDR1 LNHDA, CDR2 SQIVND (reference sequence). J gave up 5 bases and V 5 bases, and 6 bases lay outside the gene matches. The CDR3 totals 15 residues. Here the CDR3 reads CASSWGTGEYQPQHF. CDR3 nucleotides: TGTGCCAGTAGTTGGGGGACAGGGGAATATCAGCCCCAGCATTTT.

The V gene is TRBV2, the J gene TRBJ1-6; tentative D call: TRBD1 (5 bases). Germline values: CDR1 SNHLY, CDR2 FYNNEI. V lost 4 bases and J 6 bases, leaving 13 bases between the germline ends. The CDR3 contains 15 residues. CDR3 protein: CASSGARVTNSPLHF. In DNA form, the CDR3 reads TGTGCCAGCAGTGGGGCCAGGGTCACTAATTCACCCCTCCACTTT. Drawing the rest from reference TRBV2 and TRBJ1-6, the complete variable domain is EPEVTQTPSHQVTQMGQEVILRCVPISNHLYFYWYRQILGQKVEFLVSFYNNEISEKSEIFDDQFSVERPDGSNFTLKIRSTKLEDSAMYFCASSGARVTNSPLHFGNGTRLTVT.

The chain joins TRBV7-9 to TRBJ2-7; D is perhaps TRBD2 (5 bases). Germline V gene sequence: CDR1 SEHNR, CDR2 FQNEAQ (reference sequence). V was shortened by 2 bases and J by 1 base, with 6 bases between the two germline ends. The CDR3 totals 13 residues. CDR3 DNA: TGTGCCAGCAGCTTAAGCGGTTCCTACGAGCAGTACTTC. It yields the protein CASSLSGSYEQYF.

The rearrangement links TRBV29-1 to TRBJ1-1; D is unclear. CDR1 is SQVTM, CDR2 ANQGSEA, per germline. The CDR3 extends over 13 amino acids. V dropped 4 bases and J dropped 0 bases, with 9 bases sitting between them. The CDR3 reads CSVGAVLNTEAFF. CDR3 sequence (DNA): TGCAGCGTTGGGGCAGTCCTGAACACTGAAGCTTTCTTT.

This chain uses TRBV18 with TRBJ2-1, with 10 positions matching TRBD2. V lost 6 bases and J lost 0; bases outside the gene matches: 11. The CDR3 is 18 amino acids. The germline CDR1 and CDR2 sequences are KGHSH and LQKENI. CDR3 loop: CASSRGSGGASSYNEQFF. The DNA for the CDR3 is TGTGCCAGCTCCCGCGGAAGCGGGGGGGCGAGCTCCTACAATGAGCAGTTCTTC.

The chain joins TRBV7-8 to TRBJ1-5; 8 bases line up with TRBD1. This CDR3 comprises 16 residues. With V trimmed by 1 base and J by 4 bases, 6 bases remained unmatched. Germline loops: CDR1 SGHVS, CDR2 FQNEAQ. CDR3 sequence (DNA): TGTGCCAGCAGCTTAGAACCCAGGGGGCGAAATCAGCCCCAGCATTTT. It is translated as CASSLEPRGRNQPQHF.

The CDR3 reads CASSPDRGSNQPQHF. As DNA, the CDR3 is TGTGCCAGCAGCCCCGACAGGGGAAGCAATCAGCCCCAGCATTTT. This chain links TRBV6-1 with TRBJ1-5; 8 nucleotides match TRBD1. The germline V gene has CDR1 MNHNS and CDR2 SASEGT. This CDR3 comprises 15 residues. J lost 1 base, V lost 6 bases, and 5 bases had no gene match.

This chain joins TRBV6-5 and TRBJ1-6, with 7 bases fitting TRBD1. J gave up 5 bases and V 7 bases, and 5 bases lay outside the gene matches. CDR1 MNHEY and CDR2 SVGAGI come from the germline V gene. CDR3 length: 14 amino acids. Here the CDR3 reads CASTPGQHNSPLHF. The DNA for the CDR3 is TGTGCCAGCACCCCGGGACAGCATAATTCACCCCTCCACTTT.

The V and J genes are TRBV6-5 and TRBJ2-1, with D possibly being TRBD2 (6 bases). This CDR3 contains 13 residues. Germline CDR1 MNHEY, CDR2 SVGAGI. Between the trimmed V and J ends, which lost 6 bases and 6 bases, there was a span of 12 bases. In DNA, the CDR3 is TGTGCCAGCAGCTCCGGGACTCTCAATGAGCAGTTCTTC. Residues: CASSSGTLNEQFF.

This chain links TRBV5-1 with TRBJ2-7; the match to TRBD1 covers 7 bases. After removal of 0 bases from V and 2 bases from J, the junction contained 2 bases not matched to a gene. Germline V CDR1 and CDR2: SGHRS, YFSETQ. The CDR3 has 14 residues. The CDR3: CASSLEGAAYEQYF. The CDR3 nucleotides are TGCGCCAGCAGCTTGGAGGGGGCAGCCTACGAGCAGTACTTC.

The chain couples TRBV18 to TRBJ1-1; weak D call: TRBD1 (5 bases). The CDR3 extends over 15 amino acids. The germline gives CDR1 KGHSH, CDR2 LQKENI. Trimming pared 6 bases from V and 1 base from J, leaving 15 bases between. The CDR3 reads CASSHGGLSNTEAFF. For the CDR3, the DNA is TGTGCCAGCTCCCATGGGGGGTTGTCGAACACTGAAGCTTTCTTT.

The gene calls are TRBV18 and TRBJ1-5; possible D gene TRBD1, 6 bases. CDR1 is KGHSH and CDR2 is LQKENI in the germline V gene. V was clipped by 6 bases and J by 5 bases, with 11 bases between them. The CDR3 has 13 residues. CDR3 DNA: TGTGCCAGCTCTCGGGACACTGATCAGCCCCAGCATTTT. Translated: CASSRDTDQPQHF.

This chain connects TRBV10-3 to TRBJ2-5; 8 bases are a match to TRBD2. Looked up from germline, CDR1 is ENHRY and CDR2 is SYGVKD. The V and J ends lost 4 bases and 5 bases, in that order; junction bases with no gene match: 6. The CDR3 consists of 14 residues. The CDR3 loop reads CAISGAGGGETQYF. In DNA form, the CDR3 reads TGTGCCATCAGTGGGGCGGGAGGTGGGGAGACCCAGTACTTC.

This chain uses TRBV28 with TRBJ2-2, with D tentatively TRBD1 (6 bases). The V and J ends lost 6 bases and 5 bases respectively, with 10 bases between them. This CDR3 is built from 13 residues. Looked up from germline, CDR1 is MDHEN and CDR2 is SYDVKM. The CDR3 DNA follows: TGTGCCAGCAGAAACAGGGAAACCGGGGAGCTGTTTTTT. As protein: CASRNRETGELFF.

The chain recombines TRBV5-5 with TRBJ1-2; TRBD1 matches at 7 bases. The ends lost 3 bases at V and 11 bases at J; junction bases unmatched: 10. The CDR3 is made up of 13 amino acids. CDR1 and CDR2 from the germline V gene are SGHKS and YYEKEE (reference sequence). As DNA, the CDR3 is TGTGCCAGCAGCTCCGCAGGGGGACTGGGATACACCTTC. Its translation: CASSSAGGLGYTF.

The gene calls are TRBV7-9 and TRBJ2-7, with TRBD1 identical over 7 bases. Germline CDR1 is SEHNR and CDR2 is FQNEAQ (reference sequence). The CDR3 covers 14 residues. The V and J ends lost 4 bases and 1 base, in that order; junction bases with no gene match: 4. The CDR3 protein is CASSSPGQSYEQYF. For the CDR3, the DNA is TGTGCCAGCAGCTCCCCGGGACAGTCCTACGAGCAGTACTTC.

V gene TRBV10-1 combines with J gene TRBJ1-1; 8 bases fit TRBD1. V gave up 6 bases and J gave up 1 base; unmatched junction bases: 4. The CDR3 extends over 14 amino acids. CDR1 is WNHNN and CDR2 is SYGVQD in the germline V gene (reference sequence). CDR3 amino acids: CASSAGTGNTEAFF. For the CDR3, the DNA is TGCGCCAGCAGCGCCGGGACAGGGAACACTGAAGCTTTCTTT.

V is TRBV7-2 and J is TRBJ1-5, with D possibly matching TRBD1 (6 bases). V was pared by 6 bases and J by 4 bases, with 13 bases between. This CDR3 comprises 14 residues. Germline loops: CDR1 SGHTA, CDR2 FQGNSA. This CDR3 reads CASSPDRRNQPQHF. The CDR3 bases are TGTGCCAGCAGTCCCGACAGGAGAAATCAGCCCCAGCATTTT. Full variable domain (rest looked up from reference TRBV7-2 and TRBJ1-5): GAGVSQSPSNKVTEKGKDVELRCDPISGHTALYWYRQSLGQGLEFLIYFQGNSAPDKSGLPSDRFSAERTGGSVSTLTIQRTQQEDSAVYLCASSPDRRNQPQHFGDGTRLSIL.

The chain has TRBV4-1 and TRBJ2-1; 7 nucleotides agree with TRBD2. Trimming cost V 2 bases and J 4 bases; bases outside gene matches: 8. This CDR3 comprises 16 residues. Germline V CDR1 and CDR2: MGHRA, YSYEKL. The chain's CDR3 is CASSQRAGSEYNEQFF. Written as DNA, the CDR3 is TGCGCCAGCAGCCAAAGAGCGGGGAGCGAATACAATGAGCAGTTCTTC.

The chain couples TRBV2 to TRBJ1-2, with 9 bases matching TRBD1. The trim removed 3 bases at V and 3 bases at J, leaving 2 bases unmatched. CDR1 and CDR2 (germline): SNHLY, FYNNEI. The CDR3 spans 14 residues. DNA of the CDR3: TGTGCCAGCAGTGAGGGGGACAGGGACTATGGCTACACCTTC. Translated, it gives CASSEGDRDYGYTF.